The 24 T cell receptor beta chains in this list originate from one sample, sequenced in a study of early T cells in non-severe SARS-CoV-2 infection. From the 5' RACE reads, TCRdb called clonotypes with MiXCR, one entry per CDR3 protein. The sample yields some 82,000 distinct CDR3 sequences, less than 15% seen once. This specimen consisted of whole blood, obtained at baseline. These receptors came from an adult who was a healthcare worker with PCR-confirmed SARS-CoV-2 infection or an uninfected control (not recorded which).

This clonotype was seen more than once but under ten times. This chain joins TRBV6-1 and TRBJ2-2, with D uncertain. Germline V gene data show CDR1 as MNHNS and CDR2 as SASEGT. The CDR3 extends over 15 amino acids. Trimming took 4 bases from V and 0 from J, leaving 9 bases between them. CDR3 in amino acids: CASSVITANTGELFF. The CDR3 nucleotides are TGTGCCAGCAGTGTAATTACAGCGAACACCGGGGAGCTGTTTTTT.

This clonotype occurred many times. This rearrangement joins TRBV18 to TRBJ2-1, with 9 bases lining up with TRBD1. The CDR3 loop spans 14 amino acids. In germline, CDR1 is KGHSH, CDR2 LQKENI. V shed 3 bases and J 7 bases; nucleotides not matched to a gene: 4. CDR3: CASSPPGQGNEQFF. CDR3 DNA sequence: TGTGCCAGCTCACCGCCCGGACAGGGGAATGAGCAGTTCTTC.

This clonotype appeared a few times. This chain connects TRBV9 to TRBJ2-1; D remains ambiguous. The CDR3 is 13 amino acids. Germline loops: CDR1 SGDLS, CDR2 YYNGEE. V was pared by 0 bases and J by 2 bases, with 3 bases between. Here the CDR3 DNA reads TGTGCCAGCAGCGTAGCGGCCTACAATGAGCAGTTCTTC. This gives the protein CASSVAAYNEQFF.

This chain's CDR3 is CASSSPLSGGEYNEQFF. CDR3 in DNA: TGTGCCAGCAGCTCCCCTCTTAGCGGGGGTGAGTACAATGAGCAGTTCTTC. The chain carries TRBV11-3 and TRBJ2-1; 9 nucleotides match TRBD2. Looked up from germline, CDR1 is SGHNT and CDR2 is YENEEA. V gave up 4 bases and J gave up 4 bases; unmatched junction bases: 11. There are 17 residues in the CDR3.

The chain has TRBV5-1 and TRBJ2-7, with D possibly called TRBD1 or TRBD2 (5 bases each). V lost 4 bases to trimming and J lost 0 bases, with 11 bases between them. Per germline, CDR1 SGHRS and CDR2 YFSETQ. CDR3 size: 14 residues. The chain's CDR3 is CASSRDASSYEQYF. CDR3 nucleotides: TGCGCCAGCAGCCGGGACGCAAGCTCCTACGAGCAGTACTTC. Based on the CDR3 plus reference TRBV5-1 and TRBJ2-7, the full variable domain is KAGVTQTPRYLIKTRGQQVTLSCSPISGHRSVSWYQQTPGQGLQFLFEYFSETQRNKGNFPGRFSGRQFSNSRSEMNVSTLELGDSALYLCASSRDASSYEQYFGPGTRLTVT.

The V gene is TRBV7-2, the J gene TRBJ1-6; D is uncertain. CDR1 is SGHTA and CDR2 is FQGNSA in the germline V gene. The CDR3 runs 16 residues. Trimming cost V 3 bases and J 0 bases, with 9 bases left between them. This chain's CDR3 is CASSLRSSSYNSPLHF. DNA for the CDR3: TGTGCCAGCAGCTTGCGAAGTTCCTCCTATAATTCACCCCTCCACTTT. The full variable domain, rest sourced from reference TRBV7-2 and TRBJ1-6, is GAGVSQSPSNKVTEKGKDVELRCDPISGHTALYWYRQSLGQGLEFLIYFQGNSAPDKSGLPSDRFSAERTGGSVSTLTIQRTQQEDSAVYLCASSLRSSSYNSPLHFGNGTRLTVT.

This chain links TRBV5-1 with TRBJ2-3; D gene ambiguous. The length of the CDR3 is 15 residues. CDR1 and CDR2 from the germline V gene are SGHRS and YFSETQ. V was cut by 4 bases and J by 0 bases, with 12 bases left in between. The CDR3 region is CASSPRTHSTDTQYF. As DNA, the CDR3 is TGCGCCAGCAGCCCCAGGACCCACAGCACAGATACGCAGTATTTT.

V and J are TRBV11-2 and TRBJ2-7; tentatively, D is TRBD2 (5 bases). Germline values: CDR1 SGHAT, CDR2 FQNNGV. V lost 5 bases, J lost 0 bases, and 14 bases lay in between. This CDR3 spans 15 amino acids. The CDR3 protein is CASSPGVASSYEQYF. CDR3 nucleotides: TGTGCCAGCAGCCCCGGTGTAGCGAGCTCCTACGAGCAGTACTTC.

This clonotype was picked up many times. The chain recombines TRBV5-1 with TRBJ2-5, with TRBD1 identical over 7 bases. The length of the CDR3 is 14 residues. Germline CDR1 SGHRS, CDR2 YFSETQ. The trim removed 1 base at V and 3 bases at J, leaving 3 bases unmatched. CDR3 in DNA: TGCGCCAGCAGCTTGTACGGACAGGAAGAGACCCAGTACTTC. As protein: CASSLYGQEETQYF.

This clonotype was picked up a small number of times. This sequence joins TRBV9 and TRBJ2-7; D could derive from TRBD1 or TRBD2 (5 bases each). Germline V gives CDR1 SGDLS, CDR2 YYNGEE. The CDR3 has 14 residues. The germline V and J ends were trimmed by 0 bases and 3 bases, with 10 bases remaining between them. The CDR3 spells CASSVGGDRYEQYF. For the CDR3, the DNA is TGTGCCAGCAGCGTAGGAGGGGACCGCTACGAGCAGTACTTC. Full variable domain (rest looked up from reference TRBV9 and TRBJ2-7): DSGVTQTPKHLITATGQRVTLRCSPRSGDLSVYWYQQSLDQGLQFLIQYYNGEERAKGNILERFSAQQFPDLHSELNLSSLELGDSALYFCASSVGGDRYEQYFGPGTRLTVT.

This clonotype was seen a few times. The chain uses TRBV11-2 and TRBJ2-7, with 9 bases identical to TRBD1. Per the germline V gene, CDR1 is SGHAT and CDR2 is FQNNGV. Trimming took 4 bases from V and 2 from J; bases not matched to a gene: 6. This CDR3 is built from 15 residues. CDR3 loop: CASSSGQGGPYEQYF. Written as DNA, the CDR3 is TGTGCCAGCAGCTCGGGACAGGGCGGTCCCTACGAGCAGTACTTC.

In this sample, this clonotype turned up a few times. The chain carries TRBV5-1 and TRBJ2-4, with TRBD2 matching 14 bases. The CDR3 loop spans 19 amino acids. Germline V lookup: CDR1 SGHRS, CDR2 YFSETQ. The V and J ends lost 4 bases and 3 bases, in that order; junction bases with no gene match: 12. The CDR3 DNA follows: TGCGCCAGCAGCCTGAACCCGGGACTAGCGGGAGCGGGCAAAAACATTCAGTACTTC. Its protein product is CASSLNPGLAGAGKNIQYF.

This clonotype was detected ten times or more. V and J are TRBV12-3 or TRBV12-4 and TRBJ2-1, with D possibly TRBD2 on 5 matching bases. The CDR3 is 16 amino acids. Trimming stripped 7 bases from V and 7 bases from J, with 23 bases between. The CDR3, as DNA: TGTGCCAGCACCCAAAGAGGTGGGCTAGCTCGGAATGAGCAGTTCTTC. It specifies CASTQRGGLARNEQFF.

At least ten counts were recorded for this clonotype. This chain connects TRBV25-1 to TRBJ1-1; D gene ambiguous. The germline V and J ends were trimmed by 1 base and 4 bases, with 7 bases remaining between them. Per the germline V gene, CDR1 is MGHDK and CDR2 is SYGVNS. The CDR3 contains 13 residues. The CDR3 is CASSELVRTEAFF. CDR3 DNA sequence: TGTGCCAGCAGTGAATTGGTACGCACTGAAGCTTTCTTT.

This clonotype is termed medium-sized. The V call is TRBV7-8, the J call TRBJ2-1; D uncertain. The V and J ends lost 5 bases and 3 bases respectively, with 17 bases between them. Per the germline V gene, CDR1 is SGHVS and CDR2 is FQNEAQ. This CDR3 region has 16 residues. CDR3 bases: TGTGCCAGCAGCGGATCACTTCGGGCCCTCTACAATGAGCAGTTCTTC. This encodes CASSGSLRALYNEQFF.

The sample holds many counts of this clonotype. The V gene is TRBV7-9, the J gene TRBJ1-4, with D maybe TRBD1 (5 bases). From germline, CDR1 is SEHNR and CDR2 FQNEAQ (reference sequence). The CDR3 has 14 amino acids. The germline V and J ends were trimmed by 3 bases and 0 bases, with 5 bases remaining between them. CDR3 in DNA: TGTGCCAGCAGCTTCAGGGCAACTAATGAAAAACTGTTTTTT. Its translation is CASSFRATNEKLFF.

This clonotype was counted a few times. The J gene is TRBJ1-1, the V gene TRBV24-1, with D unresolved. Trimming removed 8 bases at V and 2 bases at J, with 14 bases between. Germline V lookup: CDR1 KGHDR, CDR2 SFDVKD. The CDR3 spans 14 residues. This chain's CDR3 is CATKGNPPNTEAFF. CDR3 DNA sequence: TGTGCCACCAAAGGTAATCCCCCCAACACTGAAGCTTTCTTT.

This clonotype has only a few counts. V and J are TRBV11-2 and TRBJ2-1, with 8 bases aligning to TRBD2. CDR1 and CDR2 (germline): SGHAT, FQNNGV. This CDR3 region has 15 residues. V lost 5 bases, J lost 4 bases, and 7 bases stayed unmatched. CDR3: CASSPVAGPYNEQFF. The DNA for the CDR3 is TGTGCCAGCAGCCCAGTAGCGGGACCTTACAATGAGCAGTTCTTC.

At least ten counts were recorded for this clonotype. This sequence joins TRBV29-1 and TRBJ1-2, with D possibly being TRBD1 (5 bases). CDR3 length: 11 residues. Germline V gene sequence: CDR1 SQVTM, CDR2 ANQGSEA. V dropped 7 bases and J dropped 8 bases, with 14 bases sitting between them. The CDR3 spells CSDLARGGYTF. The CDR3 coding sequence is TGCAGCGACCTCGCGAGGGGAGGCTACACCTTC. Complete variable domain (other parts from reference TRBV29-1 and TRBJ1-2): SAVISQKPSRDICQRGTSLTIQCQVDSQVTMMFWYRQQPGQSLTLIATANQGSEATYESGFVIDKFPISRPNLTFSTLTVSNMSPEDSSIYLCSDLARGGYTFGSGTRLTVV.

This clonotype was found many times. V is TRBV19 and J is TRBJ2-2; TRBD1 aligns across 7 bases. V was clipped by 10 bases and J by 5 bases; unmatched bases: 10. The germline CDR1 and CDR2 sequences are LNHDA and SQIVND (reference sequence). CDR3 length: 14 residues. In DNA, the CDR3 is TGTGCCACCTGCGAAGGGACAGCAACCGGGGAGCTGTTTTTT. Protein product: CATCEGTATGELFF.

This clonotype was observed many times. This sequence joins TRBV25-1 and TRBJ2-7; a possible D gene is TRBD1 (6 bases). V lost 8 bases, J lost 5 bases, and 16 bases lay in between. This CDR3 is 13 amino acids long. Germline values: CDR1 MGHDK, CDR2 SYGVNS. The CDR3 DNA follows: TGTGCCAGCGGGCGGCAGGGGCGTCACGAGCAGTACTTC. Protein sequence: CASGRQGRHEQYF.

CDR3 amino acids: CASSSLRAGESEQYF. The DNA for the CDR3 is TGTGCCAGCAGCTCCCTCCGAGCGGGAGAGTCCGAGCAGTACTTC. The rearrangement links TRBV11-2 to TRBJ2-7, with TRBD2 matching over 8 bases. Germline CDR1 reads SGHAT; CDR2 reads FQNNGV. The CDR3 runs 15 residues. The V gene end was trimmed by 4 bases and the J gene end by 6 bases; junction bases not matched to a gene: 11. The full variable domain, in which reference TRBV11-2 and TRBJ2-7 provide the parts outside the CDR3, is EAGVAQSPRYKIIEKRQSVAFWCNPISGHATLYWYQQILGQGPKLLIQFQNNGVVDDSQLPKDRFSAERLKGVDSTLKIQPAKLEDSAVYLCASSSLRAGESEQYFGPGTRLTVT.

This clonotype was detected ten times or more. Here the CDR3 DNA reads TGCGCCAGCAGCCTAAACACAAAGGGGGGGACTGAAGCTTTCTTT. Translating gives CASSLNTKGGTEAFF. The chain couples TRBV5-1 to TRBJ1-1, with a possible D match to TRBD1 (6 bases). This CDR3 spans 15 amino acids. The germline gives CDR1 SGHRS, CDR2 YFSETQ. Trimming took 4 bases from V and 5 from J, leaving 18 bases between them.

This chain joins TRBV20-1 and TRBJ1-4; D not certain. With 6 bases removed from V and 5 bases from J, the gap between germline ends came to 13 bases. Per germline, CDR1 DFQATT and CDR2 SNEGSKA (reference sequence). The CDR3 is 13 amino acids. CDR3 sequence (DNA): TGCAGTGCGAGGACGGTGGGAAATGAAAAACTGTTTTTT. Protein product: CSARTVGNEKLFF.